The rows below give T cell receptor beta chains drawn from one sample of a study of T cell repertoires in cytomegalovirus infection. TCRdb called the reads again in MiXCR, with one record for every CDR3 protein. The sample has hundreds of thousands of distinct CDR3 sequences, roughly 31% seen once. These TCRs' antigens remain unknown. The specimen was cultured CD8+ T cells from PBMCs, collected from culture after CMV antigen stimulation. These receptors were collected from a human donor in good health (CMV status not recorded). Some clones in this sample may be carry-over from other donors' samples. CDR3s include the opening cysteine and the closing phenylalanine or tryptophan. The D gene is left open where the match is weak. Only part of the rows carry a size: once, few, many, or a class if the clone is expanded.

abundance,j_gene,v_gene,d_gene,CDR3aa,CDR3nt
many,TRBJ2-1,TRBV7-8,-,CACRASSYNEQFF,TGTGCCTGCCGCGCGAGCTCCTACAATGAGCAGTTCTTC
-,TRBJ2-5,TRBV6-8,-,CASSYSLVVQETQYF,TGTGCCAGCAGTTACTCACTAGTGGTACAAGAGACCCAGTACTTC
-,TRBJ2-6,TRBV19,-,CASSNRGDGANVLTF,TGTGCCAGTAGTAATCGGGGTGATGGGGCCAACGTCCTGACTTTC
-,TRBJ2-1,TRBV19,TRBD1,CAMGAGGINEQFF,TGTGCCATGGGAGCAGGGGGTATAAATGAGCAGTTCTTC
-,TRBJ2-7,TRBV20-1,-,CSAPDTHLAWEQYF,TGCAGTGCCCCGGACACACACCTGGCTTGGGAGCAGTACTTC
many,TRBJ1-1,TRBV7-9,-,CASGRYTEAFF,TGTGCCAGCGGGCGGTACACTGAAGCTTTCTTT
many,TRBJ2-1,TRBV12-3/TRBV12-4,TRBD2,CASGPGLAGGQFF,TGTGCCAGCGGCCCGGGACTAGCGGGGGGGCAGTTCTTC
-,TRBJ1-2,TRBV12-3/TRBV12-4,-,CASSLRQNNYGYTF,TGTGCCAGCAGTTTAAGACAGAATAACTATGGCTACACCTTC
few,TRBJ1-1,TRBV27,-,CASSFSSLGMGTEAFF,TGTGCCAGCAGTTTCTCTTCCCTCGGGATGGGGACTGAAGCTTTCTTT
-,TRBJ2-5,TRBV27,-,CASRAEAGIQETQYF,TGTGCCAGCCGAGCCGAGGCGGGGATACAAGAGACCCAGTACTTC
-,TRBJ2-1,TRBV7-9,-,CVSTPGRVQFF,TGTGTCAGCACCCCGGGACGGGTGCAGTTCTTC
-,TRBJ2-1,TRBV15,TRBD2,CATEWTSGGPGLNEQFF,TGTGCCACCGAATGGACTAGCGGGGGACCAGGACTCAATGAGCAGTTCTTC
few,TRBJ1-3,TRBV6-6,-,CASSYDWGGGNTIYF,TGTGCCAGCAGTTACGATTGGGGAGGTGGAAACACCATATATTTT
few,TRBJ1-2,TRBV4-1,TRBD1,CASSQEGTGTNYGYTF,TGCGCCAGCAGCCAAGAAGGGACAGGGACTAACTATGGCTACACCTTC
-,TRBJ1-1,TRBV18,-,CASSPPSSGVVTEAFF,TGTGCCAGCTCACCACCCTCTTCAGGGGTTGTGACTGAAGCTTTCTTT
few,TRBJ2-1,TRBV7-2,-,CASTGVYNEQFF,TGTGCCAGCACCGGAGTCTACAATGAGCAGTTCTTC
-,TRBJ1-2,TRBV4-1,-,CASSQRVGYGYTF,TGCGCCAGCAGTCAGCGGGTGGGCTATGGCTACACCTTC
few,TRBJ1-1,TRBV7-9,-,CASSPPGRGTEAFF,TGTGCCAGCAGCCCCCCAGGGCGTGGAACTGAAGCTTTCTTT
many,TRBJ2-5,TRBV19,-,CASSIDSGQQETQYF,TGTGCCAGTAGTATAGATTCGGGGCAGCAAGAGACCCAGTACTTC
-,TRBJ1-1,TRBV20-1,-,CSARAEMNTEAFF,TGCAGTGCTAGAGCGGAAATGAACACTGAAGCTTTCTTT
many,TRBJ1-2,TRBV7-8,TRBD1,CASSLVQGANYGYTF,TGTGCCAGCAGCTTAGTACAGGGGGCTAACTATGGCTACACCTTC
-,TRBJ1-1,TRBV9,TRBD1,CASSDSTGREGAFF,TGTGCCAGCAGCGACTCGACAGGGAGGGAAGGAGCTTTCTTT
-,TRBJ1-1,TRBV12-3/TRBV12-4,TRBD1,CASSHGTGVLTEAFF,TGTGCCAGCAGCCACGGGACAGGGGTTCTCACTGAAGCTTTCTTT
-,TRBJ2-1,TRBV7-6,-,CASSPGTNDLDEQFF,TGTGCCAGCAGCCCCGGGACAAATGATCTTGATGAGCAGTTCTTC
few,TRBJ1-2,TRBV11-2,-,CASSPRADAGYTF,TGTGCCAGCAGCCCCCGGGCAGATGCTGGCTACACCTTC
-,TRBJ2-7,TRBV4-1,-,CASSQVSGSSYEQYF,TGCGCCAGCAGCCAAGTTAGCGGTAGCTCCTACGAGCAGTACTTC
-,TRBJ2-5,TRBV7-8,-,CASSSTARTQYF,TGTGCCAGCAGCTCGACGGCCAGGACCCAGTACTTC
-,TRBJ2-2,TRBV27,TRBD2,CASSQLAGGSNTGELFF,TGTGCCAGCAGCCAACTAGCGGGGGGCTCGAATACCGGGGAGCTGTTTTTT
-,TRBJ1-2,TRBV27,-,CASSFIPNYGYTF,TGTGCCAGCAGTTTTATTCCGAACTATGGCTACACCTTC
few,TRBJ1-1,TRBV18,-,CASSPPPTWNTEAFF,TGTGCCAGCTCACCACCTCCAACATGGAACACTGAAGCTTTCTTT
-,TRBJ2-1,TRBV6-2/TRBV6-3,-,CATDSSYNEQFF,TGTGCCACGGACAGTTCCTACAATGAGCAGTTCTTC
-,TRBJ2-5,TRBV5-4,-,CASSSSLGLSPETQYF,TGTGCCAGCAGCTCTTCCCTAGGTTTGTCCCCAGAGACCCAGTACTTC
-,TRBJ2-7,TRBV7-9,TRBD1,CASSSSGQGHYEQYF,TGTGCCAGCAGCTCATCGGGACAGGGACACTACGAGCAGTACTTC
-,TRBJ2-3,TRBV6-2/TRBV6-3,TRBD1,CASSYGTADTQYF,TGTGCCAGCAGTTACGGGACAGCAGATACGCAGTATTTT